A selection of T cell receptor beta chains follows, all from one sample in a study of blood T cell repertoires in COVID-19. The repertoire was sequenced with immunoSEQ multiplex PCR; TCRdb's copy has only in-frame clones and lacks some. This table holds around 700,000 clones, more than 80% found once. The sequencing input was peripheral blood. The receptors shown here come from a woman aged 18-35 years with acute or convalescent COVID-19. Both conserved end residues are part of each CDR3. D genes are given only for firm matches. Part of the rows lack a size; the others show once, few, many or a class for expanded clones.

>12|-|-|TRBJ2-7|TRBV6-5
CASSYRRGQQYF
TGTGCCAGCAGTTACCGGCGGGGGCAGCAGTACTTC
>17|TRBD1|-|TRBJ1-4|TRBV5-1
CASSEGPTGATNEKLFF
TGCGCCAGCAGCGAAGGACCGACAGGGGCAACTAATGAAAAACTGTTTTTT
>13|-|-|TRBJ1-1|TRBV12-3/TRBV12-4
CASNKRGGTEAFF
TGTGCCAGCAACAAAAGAGGGGGCACTGAAGCTTTCTTT
>19|-|once|TRBJ1-1|TRBV13
CASSLGAGVFVTRSTEAFF
TGTGCCAGCAGCTTAGGGGCAGGTGTATTCGTTACGAGATCGACTGAAGCTTTCTTT
>14|TRBD1|-|TRBJ2-7|TRBV28
CASSLEGQYYEQYF
TGTGCCAGCAGTTTAGAGGGACAGTACTACGAGCAGTACTTC
>17|TRBD1|-|TRBJ1-5|TRBV6-1
CASSEGTGLPVGQPQHF
TGTGCCAGCAGTGAAGGGACAGGACTCCCCGTAGGTCAGCCCCAGCATTTT
>17|TRBD1|-|TRBJ1-2|TRBV11-2
CASSLAGTGQGVNGYTF
TGTGCCAGCAGCTTAGCAGGCACGGGACAGGGGGTAAATGGCTACACCTTC
>13|TRBD1|-|TRBJ1-2|TRBV12-3/TRBV12-4
CASSVDRGHHYTF
TGTGCCAGCAGCGTGGACAGGGGGCATCACTACACCTTC
>15|-|-|TRBJ1-6|TRBV10-3
CAISEKSSYNSPLHF
TGTGCCATCAGTGAGAAGAGCTCCTATAATTCACCCCTCCACTTT
>13|TRBD1|-|TRBJ1-1|TRBV4-1
CASSQEPGTGAFF
TGCGCCAGCAGCCAAGAACCCGGGACAGGGGCTTTCTTT
>15|-|once|TRBJ1-1|TRBV4-1
CASSQRAGEGSEAFF
TGCGCCAGCAGCCAACGGGCGGGGGAAGGATCTGAAGCTTTCTTT
>14|-|-|TRBJ1-6|TRBV4-1
CASSLTGGNSPLHF
TGCGCCAGCAGCCTGACTGGAGGGAATTCACCCCTCCACTTT
>17|TRBD1|-|TRBJ2-1|TRBV15
CATSRQRASTGGNEQFF
TGTGCCACCAGCAGACAACGGGCATCGACAGGGGGGAATGAGCAGTTCTTC
>16|TRBD2|-|TRBJ2-3|TRBV19
CASSNWGGSNTDTQYF
TGTGCCAGTAGTAACTGGGGGGGATCTAACACAGATACGCAGTATTTT
>15|-|once|TRBJ2-1|TRBV5-8
CASSFSAFLRNEQFF
TGTGCCAGCAGCTTCAGCGCCTTCCTTCGGAATGAGCAGTTCTTC
>14|TRBD1|-|TRBJ2-7|TRBV5-1
CASSPGGADYEQYF
TGCGCCAGCAGTCCAGGGGGCGCAGACTACGAGCAGTACTTC
>14|-|once|TRBJ2-7|TRBV10-3
CAISDPGIRYEQYF
TGTGCCATCAGTGACCCAGGGATCCGCTACGAGCAGTACTTC
>16|-|-|TRBJ1-1|TRBV18
CASSPPGGGGYSEAFF
TGTGCCAGCTCACCACCTGGGGGCGGGGGCTACTCTGAAGCTTTCTTT
>12|-|-|TRBJ2-2|TRBV5-6
CASSYGTGELFF
TGTGCCAGCAGCTACGGGACCGGGGAGCTGTTTTTT
>12|-|-|TRBJ2-6|TRBV6-5
CASSPGANVLTF
TGTGCCAGCAGTCCGGGGGCCAACGTCCTGACTTTC
>16|-|-|TRBJ1-2|TRBV10-1
CASSEPTLTPNYGYTF
TGCGCCAGCAGTGAGCCGACTCTTACCCCCAACTATGGCTACACCTTC
>15|-|-|TRBJ2-3|TRBV5-1
CASSLETGLTDTQYF
TGCGCCAGCAGCTTGGAAACAGGGCTCACAGATACGCAGTATTTT
>17|TRBD1|-|TRBJ1-5|TRBV24-1
CATSDSKGAAPNQPQHF
TGTGCCACCAGTGATTCAAAGGGGGCAGCCCCCAATCAGCCCCAGCATTTT
>17|TRBD1|-|TRBJ1-3|TRBV13
CASSLGLEGAGGNTIYF
TGTGCCAGCAGCTTAGGCCTGGAGGGGGCCGGTGGAAACACCATATATTTT
>16|TRBD2|few|TRBJ2-6|TRBV3-1/TRBV3-2
CASSPAGGSGANVLTF
TGTGCCAGCAGCCCAGCGGGGGGGTCTGGGGCCAACGTCCTGACTTTC
>13|TRBD1|-|TRBJ2-1|TRBV30
CAWRTGNYNEQFF
TGTGCCTGGAGGACAGGGAATTACAATGAGCAGTTCTTC
>13|TRBD2|-|TRBJ2-7|TRBV3-1/TRBV3-2
CASSQVSGGEQYF
TGTGCCAGCAGCCAAGTCAGCGGGGGCGAGCAGTACTTC
>15|TRBD1|-|TRBJ1-4|TRBV10-3
CAIGPGQGQGEKLFF
TGTGCCATAGGACCAGGACAGGGCCAAGGTGAAAAACTGTTTTTT
>15|TRBD2|-|TRBJ2-2|TRBV7-2
CASSLLKRGVGELFF
TGTGCCAGCAGCTTGTTAAAGCGGGGTGTCGGGGAGCTGTTTTTT
>14|-|-|TRBJ2-3|TRBV5-1
CASSQGGLLDTQYF
TGCGCCAGCAGCCAGGGGGGCCTCTTAGATACGCAGTATTTT
>18|-|-|TRBJ1-5|TRBV10-1
CASTHRQGSENSNQPQHF
TGCGCCAGCACCCATAGGCAGGGATCAGAAAATAGCAATCAGCCCCAGCATTTT
>17|-|-|TRBJ1-2|TRBV18
CASSPLFQDSLPYGYTF
TGTGCCAGCTCACCCCTCTTCCAGGACAGTCTACCTTATGGCTACACCTTC